This T cell receptor (beta chain) was recovered during a study of T cells in Graves' hyperthyroidism and ophthalmopathy. The germline V gene encodes CDR1 SNHLY and CDR2 FYNNEI. Trimming shortened V by 2 bases and J by 6 bases, and 7 bases separated the two germline ends. This CDR3 is 13 amino acids long. TCR beta CDR3 sequences were amplified from RNA transcripts. Researchers ran a first-round RT-PCR on the TCR CDR3 using the HTBI primer set. TCRdb ran MiXCR on the multiplex PCR reads and lists one entry per CDR3 protein. The sample has more than 500,000 distinct CDR3 sequences; roughly 17% are singletons.

The TCR sequence derives from a woman younger than 45 with Graves' hyperthyroidism. Sequenced sample: blood. The chain links TRBV2 to TRBJ2-2; D is unresolved. Written as DNA, the CDR3 is TGTGCCAGCAGTGAATTGGTCGCCGGGGAGCTGTTTTTT. Translated: CASSELVAGELFF. Looking up the rest from reference TRBV2 and TRBJ2-2 gives the full variable domain: EPEVTQTPSHQVTQMGQEVILRCVPISNHLYFYWYRQILGQKVEFLVSFYNNEISEKSEIFDDQFSVERPDGSNFTLKIRSTKLEDSAMYFCASSELVAGELFFGEGSRLTVL.